This T cell receptor (beta chain) was identified in a study of prognosis after radiotherapy for stage I lung cancer. Study background: About 13 patients presented with newly diagnosed primary stage I lung tumors, and five carried oligometastatic NSCLC following surgical resection of the primary tumor.

Overall study findings and caveats: Divergent TRBV and TRBJ gene usage has reportedly been observed between patients with and without metastases. Once stereotactic body radiation therapy had been given, unique TCR clone counts fell, with a median of 10,088 versus 6,861.

The CDR3 totals 16 residues. In germline, CDR1 is SNHLY, CDR2 FYNNEI. V was pared by 7 bases and J by 1 base, with 20 bases between. As for this clonotype: Its target is not known.

Template was genomic DNA; TCR beta CDR3 amplified in two multiplex PCR rounds. Amplification in first-round PCR relied on primers specific to each TRBV and TRBJ gene. MiXCR was run by TCRdb on the multiplex PCR reads, yielding one entry per CDR3 protein. The sample records roughly 25,000 distinct CDR3 sequences, about 45% being singletons. V and J are TRBV2 and TRBJ2-7; a possible D gene is TRBD1 (5 bases). The specimen comprised PBMCs, sampled before or after stereotactic body radiation therapy (not recorded which). The sequence derives from a donor aged 50 or older with non-small cell lung cancer. CDR3 sequence (DNA): TGTGCCAGCATTAGTGGCAGGGTAATAGGATCCTACGAGCAGTACTTC. Its protein is CASISGRVIGSYEQYF.